These 5 T cell receptor beta chains originate from one sample sequenced in a study of T cell responses to AZD1222 COVID-19 vaccine. Produced via immunoSEQ multiplex PCR; TCRdb's table is partial and in-frame only. The sample has approximately 140,000 clones, about 89% seen once. The sample was peripheral blood, taken 28 days after the second dose of the MenACWY control vaccine. The receptors were sampled from an adult who received the MenACWY meningococcal vaccine as a control.

The chain is built from TRBV14 and TRBJ2-7; TRBD1 aligns across 10 bases. CDR1 and CDR2 (germline): SGHDN, FVKESK. The trim removed 3 bases at V and 0 bases at J, leaving 2 bases unmatched. The CDR3 covers 15 residues. The CDR3 DNA follows: TGTGCCAGCAGCCACTGGACAGGGGGCTCCTACGAGCAGTACTTC. It codes for CASSHWTGGSYEQYF.

The chain links TRBV29-1 to TRBJ2-5; 8 nucleotides line up with TRBD2. The CDR3 runs to 13 residues. J gave up 2 bases and V 7 bases, and 6 bases lay outside the gene matches. Germline assignment: CDR1 SQVTM and CDR2 ANQGSEA. The DNA of the CDR3 is TGCAGCGGTGGGAGCGGGGGTCAAGAGACCCAGTACTTC. Translation: CSGGSGGQETQYF.

The rearrangement uses TRBV10-1 and TRBJ2-7; D ambiguous. Trimming stripped 6 bases from V and 3 bases from J, with 12 bases between. Germline CDR1 and CDR2: WNHNN and SYGVQD (reference sequence). The CDR3 is 13 amino acids. The CDR3 DNA reads TGCGCCAGCAGCCCGATTACGTTCTACGAGCAGTACTTC. Translating it yields CASSPITFYEQYF.

The chain combines TRBV30 with TRBJ2-1; possible D gene TRBD1, 6 bases. The CDR3 runs 16 residues. V dropped 0 bases and J dropped 3 bases, with 15 bases sitting between them. CDR1 and CDR2 (germline): GTSNPN, SVGIG (reference sequence). The CDR3: CAWSVPDSKLYNEQFF. The DNA of the CDR3 is TGTGCCTGGAGTGTCCCGGACAGTAAACTCTACAATGAGCAGTTCTTC.

The V and J genes are TRBV19 and TRBJ1-4; D is unclear. Per the germline V gene, CDR1 is LNHDA and CDR2 is SQIVND (reference sequence). The ends were cut back, 1 base at V and 2 bases at J, with 11 bases in the middle. The CDR3 sequence is 16 residues long. The CDR3 region is CASSIGEQRTNEKLFF. Written as DNA, the CDR3 is TGTGCCAGTAGTATAGGCGAACAGCGGACTAATGAAAAACTGTTTTTT.